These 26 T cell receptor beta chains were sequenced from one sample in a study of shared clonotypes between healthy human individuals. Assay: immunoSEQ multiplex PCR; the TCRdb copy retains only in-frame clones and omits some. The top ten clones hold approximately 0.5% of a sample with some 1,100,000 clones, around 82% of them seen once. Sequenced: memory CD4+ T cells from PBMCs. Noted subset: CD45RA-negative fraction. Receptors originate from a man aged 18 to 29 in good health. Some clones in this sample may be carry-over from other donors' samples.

CDR3 DNA sequence: TGTGCCAGCAGCCCGAGACTAGCAGATACGCAGTATTTT. Amino acids: CASSPRLADTQYF. The V and J genes are TRBV4-2 and TRBJ2-3; tentatively, D is TRBD2 (6 bases). Looked up from germline, CDR1 is LGHNA and CDR2 is YNFKEQ. This CDR3 contains 13 residues. Deletions cut 4 bases from V and 4 bases from J, with 9 bases between.

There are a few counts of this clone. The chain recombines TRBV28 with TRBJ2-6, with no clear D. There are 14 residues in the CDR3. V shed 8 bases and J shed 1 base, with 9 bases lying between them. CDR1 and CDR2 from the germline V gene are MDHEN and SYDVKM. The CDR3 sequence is CASCYRSGANVLTF. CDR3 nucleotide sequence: TGTGCCAGCTGCTATAGGTCTGGGGCCAACGTCCTGACTTTC.

The CDR3: CASSLEGARGGYTF. The CDR3 DNA sequence: TGTGCCAGCAGCTTAGAGGGGGCCAGGGGTGGCTACACCTTC. This chain connects TRBV7-2 to TRBJ1-2; 7 positions agree with TRBD1. The V segment lost 1 base and the J segment 7 bases; nucleotides outside the gene matches: 6. Germline V gene sequence: CDR1 SGHTA, CDR2 FQGNSA. CDR3 length equals 14 residues.

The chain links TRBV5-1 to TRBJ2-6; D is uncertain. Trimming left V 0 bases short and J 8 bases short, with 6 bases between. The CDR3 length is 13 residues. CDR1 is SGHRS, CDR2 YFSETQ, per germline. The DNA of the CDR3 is TGCGCCAGCAGCTTGGACACTTCCAACGTCCTGACTTTC. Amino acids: CASSLDTSNVLTF.

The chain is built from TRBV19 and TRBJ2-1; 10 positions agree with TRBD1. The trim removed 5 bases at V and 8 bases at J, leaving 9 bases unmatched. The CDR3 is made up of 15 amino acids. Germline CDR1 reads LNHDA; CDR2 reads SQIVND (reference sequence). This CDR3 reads CASSPTGTGVYEQFF. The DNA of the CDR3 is TGTGCCAGTAGTCCAACCGGGACAGGGGTTTATGAGCAGTTCTTC.

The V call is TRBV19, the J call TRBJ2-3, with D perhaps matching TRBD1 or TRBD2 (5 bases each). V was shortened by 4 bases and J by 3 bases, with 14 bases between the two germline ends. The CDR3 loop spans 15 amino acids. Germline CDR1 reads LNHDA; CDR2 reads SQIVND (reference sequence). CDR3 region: CASSTGTFLTDTQYF. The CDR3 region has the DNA TGTGCCAGTAGTACCGGGACCTTTTTAACAGATACGCAGTATTTT.

The CDR3 DNA follows: TGTGCCAGCAGTCTACAACAGTCGGTTGGCTATGGCTACACCTTC. Translating gives CASSLQQSVGYGYTF. The chain is built from TRBV28 and TRBJ1-2; no clear D gene. V was cut by 5 bases and J by 4 bases, with 17 bases left in between. The CDR3 covers 15 residues. The V gene's germline CDR1 is MDHEN and CDR2 SYDVKM.

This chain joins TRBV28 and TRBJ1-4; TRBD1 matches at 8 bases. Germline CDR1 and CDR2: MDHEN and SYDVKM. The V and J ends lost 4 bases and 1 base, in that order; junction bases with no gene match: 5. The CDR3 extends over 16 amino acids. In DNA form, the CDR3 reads TGTGCCAGCAGTTACCAGGGGGCGGGAACTAATGAAAAACTGTTTTTT. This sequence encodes CASSYQGAGTNEKLFF.

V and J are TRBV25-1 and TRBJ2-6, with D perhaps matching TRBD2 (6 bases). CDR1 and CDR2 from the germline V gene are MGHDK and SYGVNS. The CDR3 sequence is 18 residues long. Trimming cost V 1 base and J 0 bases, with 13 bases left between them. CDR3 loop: CASSEWRGTSSGANVLTF. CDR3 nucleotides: TGTGCCAGCAGTGAATGGAGGGGCACAAGCTCTGGGGCCAACGTCCTGACTTTC.

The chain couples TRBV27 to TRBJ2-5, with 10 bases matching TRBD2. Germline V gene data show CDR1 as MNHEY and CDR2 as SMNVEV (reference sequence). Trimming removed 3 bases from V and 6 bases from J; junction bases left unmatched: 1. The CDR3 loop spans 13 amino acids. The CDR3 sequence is CASSLGLAQTQYF. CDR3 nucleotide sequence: TGTGCCAGCAGTTTGGGACTAGCGCAGACCCAGTACTTC.

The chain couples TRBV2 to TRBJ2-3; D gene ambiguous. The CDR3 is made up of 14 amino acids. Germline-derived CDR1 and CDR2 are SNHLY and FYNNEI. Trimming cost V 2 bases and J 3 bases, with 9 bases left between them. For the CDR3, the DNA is TGTGCCAGCAGTGAAAGGGTTCCGACAGATACGCAGTATTTT. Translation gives CASSERVPTDTQYF.

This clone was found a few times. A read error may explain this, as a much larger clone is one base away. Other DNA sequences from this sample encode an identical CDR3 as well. The CDR3, as DNA: TGTGCCAGCAGCACCACAGATACGCAGTATTTT. Residues: CASSTTDTQYF. This chain links TRBV9 with TRBJ2-3; D remains unclear. The CDR3 runs 11 residues. The V end was cut by 4 bases, the J end by 2 bases, with 2 bases between. Germline CDR1 is SGDLS and CDR2 is YYNGEE.

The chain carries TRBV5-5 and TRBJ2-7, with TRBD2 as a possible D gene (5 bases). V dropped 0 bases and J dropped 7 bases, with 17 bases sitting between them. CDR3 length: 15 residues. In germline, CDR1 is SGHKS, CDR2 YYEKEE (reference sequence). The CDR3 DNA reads TGTGCCAGCAGCTTGGGAGTCGCGGGCCCGGCGGAGCAGTACTTC. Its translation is CASSLGVAGPAEQYF.

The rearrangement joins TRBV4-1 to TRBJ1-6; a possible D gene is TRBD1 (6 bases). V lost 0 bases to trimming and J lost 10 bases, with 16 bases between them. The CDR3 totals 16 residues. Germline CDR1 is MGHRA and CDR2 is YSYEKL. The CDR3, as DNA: TGCGCCAGCAGCCAAGATGAGAGCAGGGGCTGGTCACCCCTCCACTTT. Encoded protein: CASSQDESRGWSPLHF.

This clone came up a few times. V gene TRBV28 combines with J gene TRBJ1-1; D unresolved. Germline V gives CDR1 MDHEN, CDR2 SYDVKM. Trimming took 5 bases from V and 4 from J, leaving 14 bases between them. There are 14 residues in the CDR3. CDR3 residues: CASSAALRGTEAFF. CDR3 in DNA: TGTGCCAGCAGTGCGGCCTTGCGGGGCACTGAAGCTTTCTTT.

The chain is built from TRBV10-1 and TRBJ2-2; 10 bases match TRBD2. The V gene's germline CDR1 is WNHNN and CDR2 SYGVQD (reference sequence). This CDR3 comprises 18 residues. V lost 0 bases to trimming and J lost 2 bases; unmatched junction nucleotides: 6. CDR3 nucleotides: TGCGCCAGCAGTGAGTCGCCTAGCGGGAGAACAAACACCGGGGAGCTGTTTTTT. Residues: CASSESPSGRTNTGELFF.

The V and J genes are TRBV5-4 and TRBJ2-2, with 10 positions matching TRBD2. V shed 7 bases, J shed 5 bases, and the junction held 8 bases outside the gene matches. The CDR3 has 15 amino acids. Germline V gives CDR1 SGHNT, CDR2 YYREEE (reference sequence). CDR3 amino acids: CASSSGRANTGELFF. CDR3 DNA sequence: TGTGCCAGCTCGAGCGGGAGGGCCAATACCGGGGAGCTGTTTTTT. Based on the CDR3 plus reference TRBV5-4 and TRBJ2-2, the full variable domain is ETGVTQSPTHLIKTRGQQVTLRCSSQSGHNTVSWYQQALGQGPQFIFQYYREEENGRGNFPPRFSGLQFPNYSSELNVNALELDDSALYLCASSSGRANTGELFFGEGSRLTVL.

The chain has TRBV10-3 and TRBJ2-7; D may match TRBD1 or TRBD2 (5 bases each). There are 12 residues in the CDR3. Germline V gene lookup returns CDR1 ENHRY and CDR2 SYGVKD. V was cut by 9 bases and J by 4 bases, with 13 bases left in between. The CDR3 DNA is TGTGCCATTGGGACGGAGGCTTACGAGCAGTACTTC. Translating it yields CAIGTEAYEQYF.

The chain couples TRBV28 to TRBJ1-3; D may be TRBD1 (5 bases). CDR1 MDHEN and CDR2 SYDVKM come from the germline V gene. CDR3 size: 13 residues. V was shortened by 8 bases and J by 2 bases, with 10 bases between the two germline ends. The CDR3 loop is CASAKGAGNTIYF. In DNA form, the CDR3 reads TGTGCCAGCGCCAAAGGGGCTGGAAACACCATATATTTT.

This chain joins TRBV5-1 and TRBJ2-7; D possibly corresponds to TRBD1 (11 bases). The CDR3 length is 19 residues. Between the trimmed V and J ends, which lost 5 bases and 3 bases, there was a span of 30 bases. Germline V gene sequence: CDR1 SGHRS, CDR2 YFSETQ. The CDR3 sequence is CASRGQGANRTSGYYEQYF. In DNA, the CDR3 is TGCGCCAGCAGAGGACAGGGGGCTAATAGGACTAGCGGCTACTACGAGCAGTACTTC.

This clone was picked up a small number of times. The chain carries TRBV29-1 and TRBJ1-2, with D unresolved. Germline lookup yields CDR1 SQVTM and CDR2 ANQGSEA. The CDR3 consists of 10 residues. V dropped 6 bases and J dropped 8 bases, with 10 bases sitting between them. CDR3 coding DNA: TGCAGCGTGCTTCATTACGGCTACACCTTC. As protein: CSVLHYGYTF.

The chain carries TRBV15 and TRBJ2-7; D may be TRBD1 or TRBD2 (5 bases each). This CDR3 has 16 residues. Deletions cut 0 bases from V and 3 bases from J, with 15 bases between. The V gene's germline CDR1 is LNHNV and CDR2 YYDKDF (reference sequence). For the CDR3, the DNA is TGTGCCACCAGCAGAGATCGAGGGGACGTTTACTACGAGCAGTACTTC. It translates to CATSRDRGDVYYEQYF.

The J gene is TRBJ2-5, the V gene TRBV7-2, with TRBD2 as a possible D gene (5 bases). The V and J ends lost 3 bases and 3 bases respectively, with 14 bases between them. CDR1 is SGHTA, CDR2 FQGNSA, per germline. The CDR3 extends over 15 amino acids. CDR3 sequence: CASSFGSPGKETQYF. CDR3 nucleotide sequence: TGTGCCAGCAGCTTCGGGTCCCCGGGGAAAGAGACCCAGTACTTC.

This CDR3 reads CASSMGGTSGAYEQYF. The CDR3 coding sequence is TGCGCCAGCAGCATGGGGGGGACTAGCGGAGCCTACGAGCAGTACTTC. The chain couples TRBV5-1 to TRBJ2-7; TRBD2 agrees at 11 bases. Germline V CDR1 and CDR2: SGHRS, YFSETQ. Trimming cost V 4 bases and J 2 bases; bases outside gene matches: 8. The CDR3 is 16 residues long.

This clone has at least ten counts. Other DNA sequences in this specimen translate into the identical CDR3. DNA of the CDR3: TGTGCCAGCAGCCCAGGAGGGCCGCGCGAGCAGTACTTC. Protein: CASSPGGPREQYF. The V and J genes are TRBV7-2 and TRBJ2-7; TRBD2 is a possible D gene (6 bases). Per the germline V gene, CDR1 is SGHTA and CDR2 is FQGNSA. The V end was cut by 5 bases, the J end by 6 bases, with 14 bases between. CDR3 length: 13 amino acids.

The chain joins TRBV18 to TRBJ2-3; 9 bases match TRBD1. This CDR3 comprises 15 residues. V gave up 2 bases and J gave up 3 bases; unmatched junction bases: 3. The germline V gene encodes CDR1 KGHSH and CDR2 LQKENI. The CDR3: CASSPTGTGTDTQYF. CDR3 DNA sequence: TGTGCCAGCTCACCAACGGGGACAGGGACAGATACGCAGTATTTT.